This TCR beta chain was identified during a study of sequential checkpoint blockade in melanoma. Study in general: Under 95 pretreatment tumor DNA samples were TCRβ immunosequenced. Study observations and caveats: T-cell fraction and clonality followed PD-L1 and CD8+ counts, not mutational load.

On this clone: What it binds is unknown.

V was cut by 10 bases and J by 3 bases, with 12 bases left in between. The germline V gene encodes CDR1 LNHDA and CDR2 SQIVND (reference sequence). The CDR3 has 13 amino acids. Treatment reported: randomized to nivolumab then ipilimumab (arm A) or the reverse (arm B). Sequencing used immunoSEQ multiplex PCR; TCRdb keeps in-frame clones, though not all of them. The data contain approximately 7,000 clones, 28% of them seen just once; the ten biggest clones take up around 25%. The chain employs TRBV19 and TRBJ2-2; D gene unclear. This clonotype was sampled from a human donor with melanoma. Sequencing used tumor tissue (inferred from file names), obtained from a patient given nivolumab and ipilimumab in sequence. In nucleotides, the CDR3 is TGTGCCACCTGTAACTCAGACACCGGGGAGCTGTTTTTT. It yields the protein CATCNSDTGELFF.